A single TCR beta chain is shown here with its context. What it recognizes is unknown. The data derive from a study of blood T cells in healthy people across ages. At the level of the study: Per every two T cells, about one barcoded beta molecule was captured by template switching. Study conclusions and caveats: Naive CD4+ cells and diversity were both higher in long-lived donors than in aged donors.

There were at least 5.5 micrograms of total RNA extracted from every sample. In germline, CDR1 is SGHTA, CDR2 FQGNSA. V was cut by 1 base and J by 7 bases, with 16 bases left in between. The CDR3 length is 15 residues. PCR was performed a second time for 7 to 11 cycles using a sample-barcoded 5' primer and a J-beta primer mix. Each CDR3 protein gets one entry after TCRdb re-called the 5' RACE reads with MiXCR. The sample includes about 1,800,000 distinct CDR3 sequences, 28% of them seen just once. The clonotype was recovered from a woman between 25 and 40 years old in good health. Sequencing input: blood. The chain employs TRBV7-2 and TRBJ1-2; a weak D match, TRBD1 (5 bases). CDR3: CASSLEGSPAGGYTF. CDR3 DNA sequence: TGTGCCAGCAGCTTAGAGGGGTCCCCCGCGGGTGGCTACACCTTC.